The entry that follows covers one TCR beta chain sequence. This entry comes from a study of blood T cell repertoires in COVID-19. For the study at large: The United States, Italy and Spain were the sources of the acute and convalescent COVID-19 samples. Sources were T cells, B-cell-depleted T cells, or PBMCs; the material itself was cDNA or gDNA.

Authors' methods: Researchers report that nucleated cell counts were estimated from reference gene primer amplification. Produced via immunoSEQ multiplex PCR; TCRdb's table is partial and in-frame only. V, J and clone size are taken as reported in that table, and D and trimming were inferred from the DNA itself. The sample has about 160,000 clones; 80% to 95% are singletons. The CDR3 totals 16 residues. Between the trimmed V and J ends, which lost 0 bases and 4 bases, there was a span of 16 bases. Germline-derived CDR1 and CDR2 are LGHNA and YNFKEQ. The chain carries TRBV4-2 and TRBJ2-7, with a weak D call TRBD2 (6 bases). This receptor was identified in a woman aged 55-69 years with COVID-19, enrolled during active disease. The sequencing sample was made of peripheral blood. The CDR3 protein is CASSQEFRGTGYEQYF. The CDR3 nucleotides read TGTGCCAGCAGCCAAGAGTTCCGCGGGACCGGTTACGAGCAGTACTTC.